What follows describes a single T cell receptor (beta chain). The target antigen is unknown. One entry per CDR3 protein, called by TCRdb with MiXCR from the 5' RACE reads. The sample yields about 340,000 distinct CDR3 sequences, over 12% seen once. Germline values: CDR1 SGDLS, CDR2 YYNGEE. Trimming removed 4 bases from V and 8 bases from J, with 18 bases in between. The CDR3 contains 14 residues. These data originate in a study of CD8 T cells in ankylosing spondylitis. Whole-study results and caveats: A TCR beta motif of 8 or 9 highly homologous variants appeared characteristic of ankylosing spondylitis blood. Significant enrichment of disease-linked clones was reported in matched ankylosing spondylitis synovial fluid.

The TCR originated in a male donor with ankylosing spondylitis or in good health (not recorded which). The J gene is TRBJ1-2, the V gene TRBV9, with D maybe TRBD1 (6 bases). Sequencing input: blood, either unsorted or a sorted T cell fraction (not recorded which). CDR3 protein: CASSQVRGASGYTF. DNA of the CDR3: TGTGCCAGCAGCCAAGTACGGGGGGCTAGCGGCTACACCTTC. The full variable domain, its missing parts supplied by reference TRBV9 and TRBJ1-2, is DSGVTQTPKHLITATGQRVTLRCSPRSGDLSVYWYQQSLDQGLQFLIQYYNGEERAKGNILERFSAQQFPDLHSELNLSSLELGDSALYFCASSQVRGASGYTFGSGTRLTVV.